Included here is one T cell receptor beta chain sequence, with context. This entry comes from a study of cytomegalovirus exposure and HLA in healthy donors. The PCR ran on 60 Vbeta and 13 Jbeta primers. Produced via immunoSEQ multiplex PCR; TCRdb's table is partial and in-frame only. The data show some 200,000 clones, with about 70% seen just once and about 2.8% held by the top ten. V was cut by 0 bases and J by 5 bases, with 7 bases left in between. Germline V gene sequence: CDR1 SGHVS, CDR2 FQNEAQ. This CDR3 region has 13 residues. This sequence was found in a man aged 35 to 55 in good health and CMV-seropositive. The V gene is TRBV7-8, the J gene TRBJ1-1; D remains ambiguous. The sample consisted of PBMCs. CDR3 bases: TGTGCCAGCAGCTTAGCAGTGAGGACTGAAGCTTTCTTT. Amino acids: CASSLAVRTEAFF.